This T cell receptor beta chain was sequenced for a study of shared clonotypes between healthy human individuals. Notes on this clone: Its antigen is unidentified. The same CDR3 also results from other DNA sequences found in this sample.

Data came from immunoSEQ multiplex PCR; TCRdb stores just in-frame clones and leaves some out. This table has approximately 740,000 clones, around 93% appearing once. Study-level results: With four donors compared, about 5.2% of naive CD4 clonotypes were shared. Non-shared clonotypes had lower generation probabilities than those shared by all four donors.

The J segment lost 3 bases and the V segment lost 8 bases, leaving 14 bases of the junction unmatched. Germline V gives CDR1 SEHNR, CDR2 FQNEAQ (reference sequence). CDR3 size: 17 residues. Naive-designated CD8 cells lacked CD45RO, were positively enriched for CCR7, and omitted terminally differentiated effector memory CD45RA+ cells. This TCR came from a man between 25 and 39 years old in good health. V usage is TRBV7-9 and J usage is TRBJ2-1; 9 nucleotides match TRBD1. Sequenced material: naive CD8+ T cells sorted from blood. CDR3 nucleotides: TGTGCCAGCGGCATCTTGCCCGGGACAGGGAACTACAATGAGCAGTTCTTC. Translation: CASGILPGTGNYNEQFF.